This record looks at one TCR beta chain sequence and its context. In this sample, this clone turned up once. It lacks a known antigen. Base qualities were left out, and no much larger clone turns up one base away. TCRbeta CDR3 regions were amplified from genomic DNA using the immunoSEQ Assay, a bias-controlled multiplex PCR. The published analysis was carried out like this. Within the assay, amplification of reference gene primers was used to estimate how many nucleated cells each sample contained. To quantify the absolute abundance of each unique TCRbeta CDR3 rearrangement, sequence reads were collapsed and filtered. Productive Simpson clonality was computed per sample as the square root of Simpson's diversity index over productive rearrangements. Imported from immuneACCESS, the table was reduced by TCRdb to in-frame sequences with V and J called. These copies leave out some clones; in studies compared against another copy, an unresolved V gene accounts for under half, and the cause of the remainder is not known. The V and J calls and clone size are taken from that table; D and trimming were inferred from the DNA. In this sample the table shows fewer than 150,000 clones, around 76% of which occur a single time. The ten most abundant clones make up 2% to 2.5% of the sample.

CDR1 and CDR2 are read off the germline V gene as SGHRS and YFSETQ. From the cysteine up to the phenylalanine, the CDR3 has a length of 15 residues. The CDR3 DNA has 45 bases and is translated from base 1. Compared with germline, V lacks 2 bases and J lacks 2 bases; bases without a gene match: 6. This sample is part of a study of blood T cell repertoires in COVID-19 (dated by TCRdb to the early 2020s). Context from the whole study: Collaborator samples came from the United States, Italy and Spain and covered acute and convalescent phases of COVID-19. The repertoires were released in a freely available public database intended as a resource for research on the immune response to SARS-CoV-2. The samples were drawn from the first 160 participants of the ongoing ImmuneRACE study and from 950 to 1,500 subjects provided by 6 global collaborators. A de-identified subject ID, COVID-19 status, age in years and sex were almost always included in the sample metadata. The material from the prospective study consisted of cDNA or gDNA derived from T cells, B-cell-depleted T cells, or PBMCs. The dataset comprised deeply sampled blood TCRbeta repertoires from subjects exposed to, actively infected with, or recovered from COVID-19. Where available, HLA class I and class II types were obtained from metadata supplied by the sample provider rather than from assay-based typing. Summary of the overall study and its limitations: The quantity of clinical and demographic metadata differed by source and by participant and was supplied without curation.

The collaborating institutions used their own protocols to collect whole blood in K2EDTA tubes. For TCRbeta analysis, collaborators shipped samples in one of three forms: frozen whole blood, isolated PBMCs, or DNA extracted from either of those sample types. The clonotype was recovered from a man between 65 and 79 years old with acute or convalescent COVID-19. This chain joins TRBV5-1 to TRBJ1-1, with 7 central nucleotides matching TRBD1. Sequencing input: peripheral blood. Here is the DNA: TGCGCCAGCAGCTTATCCGACAGGGTAAACACTGAAGCTTTCTTT. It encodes CASSLSDRVNTEAFF.